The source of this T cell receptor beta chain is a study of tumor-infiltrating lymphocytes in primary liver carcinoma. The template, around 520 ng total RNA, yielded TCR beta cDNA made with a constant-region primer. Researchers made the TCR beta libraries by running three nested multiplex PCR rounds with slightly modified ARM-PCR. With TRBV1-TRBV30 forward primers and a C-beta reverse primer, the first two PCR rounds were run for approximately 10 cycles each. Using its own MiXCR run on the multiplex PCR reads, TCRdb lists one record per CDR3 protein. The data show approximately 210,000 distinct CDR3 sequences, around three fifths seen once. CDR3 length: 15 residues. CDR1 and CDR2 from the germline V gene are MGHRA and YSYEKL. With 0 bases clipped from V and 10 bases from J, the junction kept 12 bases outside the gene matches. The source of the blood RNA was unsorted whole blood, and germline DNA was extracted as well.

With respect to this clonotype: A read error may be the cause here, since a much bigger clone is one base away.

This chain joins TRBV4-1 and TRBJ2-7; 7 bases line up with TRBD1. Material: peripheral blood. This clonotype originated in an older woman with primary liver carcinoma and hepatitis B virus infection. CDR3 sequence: CASSQEASTGWAQYF. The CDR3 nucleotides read TGCGCCAGCAGCCAAGAAGCATCGACAGGGTGGGCACAGTACTTC.